These T cell receptor beta chains were read from a single sample in a study of control samples from healthy donors and cancer patients. Profiling relied on immunoSEQ multiplex PCR, and the TCRdb table lists in-frame clones only, not all of them. The data hold some 100,000 clones, with 80% to 90% observed a single time. Input material: blood. The receptors come from a woman aged 45-59 years in good health. The CDR3 runs from the conserved cysteine through the conserved F or W. The D gene is left open where the match is weak. The size field is filled for only some rows; it gives once, few, many or a size class.

TRBJ2-4	TRBD1	once	TRBV6-1	CASSEYILLGQTLAKNIQYF	TGTGCCAGCAGTGAATATATATTGCTGGGACAGACCTTAGCCAAAAACATTCAGTACTTC
TRBJ2-3	NA	NA	TRBV2	CASRGLVGTDTQYF	TGTGCCAGCAGGGGTCTGGTCGGTACAGATACGCAGTATTTT
TRBJ1-1	NA	NA	TRBV5-1	CASSSQGQTVIEAFF	TGCGCCAGCAGCTCCCAAGGACAGACAGTAATCGAAGCTTTCTTT
TRBJ2-5	NA	NA	TRBV7-2	CASSLYAPSYRETQYF	TGTGCCAGCAGCTTATATGCTCCCTCTTACAGAGAGACCCAGTACTTC
TRBJ1-5	NA	once	TRBV7-8	CASSHGLINQPQHF	TGTGCCAGCAGCCATGGACTGATTAATCAGCCCCAGCATTTT
TRBJ2-3	TRBD2	NA	TRBV7-2	CASSQLAVGTDTQYF	TGTGCCAGCAGCCAACTAGCGGTCGGCACAGATACGCAGTATTTT
TRBJ2-5	NA	NA	TRBV5-1	CASSPPGEETQYF	TGCGCCAGCAGCCCCCCCGGGGAAGAGACCCAGTACTTC
TRBJ2-1	TRBD1	NA	TRBV6-5	CASTKGDRAYNEQFF	TGTGCCAGCACTAAGGGGGACAGGGCCTACAATGAGCAGTTCTTC
TRBJ2-3	TRBD2	NA	TRBV5-6	CAAQAGGRGTDTQYF	TGTGCCGCTCAGGCGGGGGGCCGGGGCACAGATACGCAGTATTTT
TRBJ2-1	NA	few	TRBV24-1	CATGRTEPQFF	TGTGCCACAGGAAGGACGGAGCCCCAGTTCTTC
TRBJ2-1	TRBD2	once	TRBV25-1	CASSEPGLAGFNEQFF	TGTGCCAGCAGTGAGCCGGGACTAGCGGGATTCAATGAGCAGTTCTTC
TRBJ1-5	NA	NA	TRBV19	CASFPRGEGSNQPQHF	TGTGCCAGTTTCCCCCGGGGGGAGGGAAGCAATCAGCCCCAGCATTTT
TRBJ2-2	TRBD2	NA	TRBV5-5	CASSIPGLSRTGELFF	TGTGCCAGCAGCATACCGGGACTATCCAGGACAGGGGAGCTGTTTTTT
TRBJ2-3	NA	NA	TRBV7-2	CASSDQSHSTDTQYF	TGTGCCAGCAGCGATCAATCCCATAGCACAGATACGCAGTATTTT
TRBJ2-2	TRBD2	NA	TRBV7-7	CASSSASGGYPSGELFF	TGTGCCAGCAGCTCTGCTAGCGGGGGGTATCCATCCGGGGAGCTGTTTTTT
TRBJ1-3	NA	NA	TRBV15	CATSRDLDVAGNTIYF	TGTGCCACCAGCAGAGATCTAGACGTCGCTGGAAACACCATATATTTT
TRBJ1-2	NA	NA	TRBV5-1	CASSYGTQEGYTF	TGCGCCAGCAGCTACGGGACTCAGGAAGGCTACACCTTC
TRBJ1-5	NA	NA	TRBV7-2	CASSLALRGTQPQHF	TGTGCCAGCAGCTTAGCGCTCCGGGGGACCCAGCCCCAGCATTTT
TRBJ2-6	NA	NA	TRBV29-1	CSVMVGGDPGANVLTF	TGCAGCGTCATGGTAGGGGGGGACCCTGGGGCCAACGTCCTGACTTTC
TRBJ1-4	NA	NA	TRBV7-9	CASSLITATTATNEKLFF	TGTGCCAGCAGCTTAATTACAGCTACAACTGCAACTAATGAAAAACTGTTTTTT
TRBJ2-7	NA	once	TRBV6-5	CASSYSDQGISYEQYF	TGTGCCAGCAGTTACTCGGACCAGGGCATCTCCTACGAGCAGTACTTC
TRBJ1-1	NA	NA	TRBV6-4	CASSDSNREENEAFF	TGTGCCAGCAGTGACTCGAACAGGGAGGAGAATGAAGCTTTCTTT
TRBJ2-3	NA	few	TRBV5-1	CASSLDYSGGSTQYF	TGCGCCAGCAGCCTGGACTATTCCGGAGGGAGTACGCAGTATTTT
TRBJ2-5	TRBD2	NA	TRBV6-4	CARSSRLAKGETQYF	TGTGCCAGATCTTCTAGACTAGCTAAGGGGGAGACCCAGTACTTC